These 2 T cell receptor beta chains came from one sample sequenced in a study of response to subunit inactivated influenza vaccine. Using its own MiXCR run on the RT-PCR reads, TCRdb lists one record per CDR3 protein. The top ten hold 1.5% to 2% of the sample, which has some 500,000 distinct CDR3 sequences, around 25% seen once. The sample in question was CD4+ T cells sorted from PBMCs, obtained roughly 5 days after vaccination. These receptors were collected from a man aged 45-60 years who received an inactivated influenza vaccine.

In DNA form, the CDR3 reads TGTGCCAGCTCAGACAGTAAGAACACTGAAGCTTTCTTT. It specifies CASSDSKNTEAFF. V is TRBV18 and J is TRBJ1-1, with a possible D match to TRBD1 (5 bases). CDR1 and CDR2 from the germline V gene are KGHSH and LQKENI. The V end lost 5 bases, the J end lost 1 base, and 8 bases lay between the germline ends. The CDR3 contains 13 residues.

This clonotype was seen a few times. The chain links TRBV29-1 to TRBJ2-3; TRBD2 is a possible D gene (6 bases). Germline lookup yields CDR1 SQVTM and CDR2 ANQGSEA. The V and J ends lost 7 bases and 2 bases respectively, with 10 bases between them. The CDR3 extends over 12 amino acids. CDR3 protein: CSAGGDTDTQYF. The CDR3 DNA sequence: TGCAGCGCCGGCGGGGACACAGATACGCAGTATTTT.